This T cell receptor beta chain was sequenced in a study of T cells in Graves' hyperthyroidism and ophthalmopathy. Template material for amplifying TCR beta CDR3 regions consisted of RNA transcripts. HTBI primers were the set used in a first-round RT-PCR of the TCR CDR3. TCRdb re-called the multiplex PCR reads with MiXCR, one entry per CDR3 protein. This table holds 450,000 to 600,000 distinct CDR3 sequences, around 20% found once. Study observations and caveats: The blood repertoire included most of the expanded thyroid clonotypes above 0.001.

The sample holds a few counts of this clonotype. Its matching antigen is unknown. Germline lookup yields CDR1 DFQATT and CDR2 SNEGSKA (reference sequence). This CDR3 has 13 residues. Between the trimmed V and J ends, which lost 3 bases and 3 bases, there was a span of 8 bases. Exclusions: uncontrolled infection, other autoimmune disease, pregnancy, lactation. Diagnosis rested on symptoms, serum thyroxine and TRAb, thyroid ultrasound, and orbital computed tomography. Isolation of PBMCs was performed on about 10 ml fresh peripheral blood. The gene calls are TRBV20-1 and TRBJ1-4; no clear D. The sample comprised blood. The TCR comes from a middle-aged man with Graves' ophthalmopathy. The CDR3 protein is CSARDGANEKLFF. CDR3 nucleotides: TGCAGTGCTAGGGACGGAGCTAATGAAAAACTGTTTTTT.